The next 30 T cell receptor beta chains were all read from a single sample in a study of graft-versus-host responses after intestinal transplantation. TCRdb's copy holds only in-frame clones and misses some; the assay was immunoSEQ multiplex PCR. There are roughly 110,000 clones in the sample; roughly 87% occur only once, and around 0.7% lies in the top ten. Their cognate antigens are unknown. Sequenced material: unstimulated CD4+ T cells sorted from spleen or lymph node cells, taken before transplant. These receptors were collected from a human donor who was the organ donor for an intestinal transplant.

J is TRBJ1-1 and V is TRBV5-4; D remains ambiguous. The germline V and J ends were trimmed by 5 bases and 2 bases, with 13 bases remaining between them. This CDR3 contains 14 residues. Germline loops: CDR1 SGHNT, CDR2 YYREEE (reference sequence). The CDR3 bases are TGTGCCAGCAGTAACCGGCCGGATAACACTGAAGCTTTCTTT. Translating it yields CASSNRPDNTEAFF.

This clone has only a few counts. This chain uses TRBV27 with TRBJ1-2, with a possible D match to TRBD1 (6 bases). V lost 5 bases, J lost 8 bases, and 15 bases lay in between. Looked up from germline, CDR1 is MNHEY and CDR2 is SMNVEV (reference sequence). The CDR3 totals 13 residues. CDR3: CASSPRGEGGYTF. CDR3 nucleotide sequence: TGTGCCAGCAGTCCCAGGGGCGAGGGCGGCTACACCTTC.

This clone is a singleton in its sample. The chain has TRBV5-6 and TRBJ2-4; TRBD2 agrees at 9 bases. Trimming took 4 bases from V and 7 from J; bases not matched to a gene: 6. The CDR3 totals 14 residues. Germline V gene sequence: CDR1 SGHDT, CDR2 YYEEEE. The CDR3 DNA reads TGTGCCAGCAGCCCCAGACTAGCGGTGAACATTCAGTACTTC. This encodes CASSPRLAVNIQYF.

The V and J genes are TRBV19 and TRBJ2-6, with D perhaps matching TRBD2 (5 bases). CDR1 and CDR2 from the germline V gene are LNHDA and SQIVND (reference sequence). This CDR3 region has 14 residues. Trimming removed 5 bases from V and 3 bases from J, with 8 bases in between. CDR3 protein: CASSLDFGANVLTF. The CDR3 DNA follows: TGTGCCAGTAGTCTGGACTTTGGGGCCAACGTCCTGACTTTC.

CDR3 in DNA: TGTGCCAGTTTTCCGGGGGGAGGCACTGAAGCTTTCTTT. This encodes CASFPGGGTEAFF. The chain recombines TRBV19 with TRBJ1-1; TRBD1 is a possible D gene (5 bases). With 8 bases removed from V and 4 bases from J, the gap between germline ends came to 14 bases. Germline V gene lookup returns CDR1 LNHDA and CDR2 SQIVND (reference sequence). The CDR3 sequence is 13 residues long.

This clone was counted only a few times. V usage is TRBV2 and J usage is TRBJ1-3; D call uncertain. The V end was cut by 4 bases, the J end by 0 bases, with 7 bases between. Looked up from germline, CDR1 is SNHLY and CDR2 is FYNNEI. CDR3 size: 14 residues. The CDR3 sequence: CASSGQVSGNTIYF. CDR3 nucleotide sequence: TGTGCCAGCAGTGGCCAAGTCTCTGGAAACACCATATATTTT.

J is TRBJ1-2 and V is TRBV19; 8 positions match TRBD1. The germline CDR1 and CDR2 sequences are LNHDA and SQIVND (reference sequence). Losses at the gene ends were 6 bases for V and 3 bases for J; bases not matched to a gene: 6. This CDR3 region has 14 residues. CDR3 residues: CASRAGQVYYGYTF. CDR3 sequence (DNA): TGTGCCAGTAGGGCGGGACAGGTATACTATGGCTACACCTTC.

CDR3 coding DNA: TGTGCCAGCAGTGGACCCGCGGGGGGCTACACCTTC. This translates into CASSGPAGGYTF. The rearrangement links TRBV2 to TRBJ1-2; the D is unclear. Trimming took off 4 bases at V and 8 bases at J, with 11 bases between the two ends. This CDR3 comprises 12 residues. Germline CDR1 and CDR2: SNHLY and FYNNEI.

This clone turned up a few times. The chain employs TRBV6-6 and TRBJ2-3; TRBD1 matches 10 bases. This CDR3 region has 15 residues. Germline V gene data show CDR1 as MNHNY and CDR2 as SVGAGI (reference sequence). V trimming: 7 bases; J trimming: 4 bases; junction bases outside the gene matches: 8. The CDR3 bases are TGTGCCAGCACCTTAGGACAGGGGGTGTCAGATACGCAGTATTTT. Translated: CASTLGQGVSDTQYF.

The chain links TRBV10-3 to TRBJ2-7, with 9 bases aligning to TRBD2. V was pared by 10 bases and J by 4 bases, with 8 bases of the junction left unmatched. The germline CDR1 and CDR2 sequences are ENHRY and SYGVKD. The CDR3 is made up of 13 amino acids. The chain's CDR3 is CATRLTSGYEQYF. The CDR3 coding sequence is TGTGCCACGCGGTTGACTAGCGGTTACGAGCAGTACTTC.

V and J are TRBV6-1 and TRBJ1-1, with TRBD1 as a possible D gene (5 bases). This CDR3 has 15 amino acids. Germline V gives CDR1 MNHNS, CDR2 SASEGT. Trimming cost V 0 bases and J 5 bases, with 13 bases left between them. The DNA of the CDR3 is TGTGCCAGCAGTGAAGCACTCGGGGGGAGGACTGAAGCTTTCTTT. It is translated as CASSEALGGRTEAFF.

The chain carries TRBV9 and TRBJ1-5; D call uncertain. V was trimmed by 6 bases and J by 0 bases, leaving 10 bases between them. Germline loops: CDR1 SGDLS, CDR2 YYNGEE. The CDR3 is made up of 14 amino acids. CDR3 DNA sequence: TGTGCCAGCAACCCCGGGGATAGCAATCAGCCCCAGCATTTT. Protein sequence: CASNPGDSNQPQHF.

In DNA, the CDR3 is TGTGCCAGCACCAAAACCGGGACAGGGTTAAATGAAAAACTGTTTTTT. It specifies CASTKTGTGLNEKLFF. J is TRBJ1-4 and V is TRBV2; 9 bases map to TRBD1. Germline CDR1 is SNHLY and CDR2 is FYNNEI. The CDR3 extends over 16 amino acids. The V and J ends lost 7 bases and 5 bases, in that order; junction bases with no gene match: 11.

Concerning this clone itself: Other DNA sequences of this sample code for an identical CDR3. The gene calls are TRBV11-2 and TRBJ2-5, with 10 bases matching TRBD1. The CDR3 contains 16 residues. The V gene end was trimmed by 0 bases and the J gene end by 5 bases; junction bases not matched to a gene: 6. Per germline, CDR1 SGHAT and CDR2 FQNNGV. CDR3 nucleotides: TGTGCCAGCAGCTTAGATACCGGGACAGGGGTGGAGACCCAGTACTTC. As protein: CASSLDTGTGVETQYF. The complete variable domain, with remaining parts taken from reference TRBV11-2 and TRBJ2-5, reads EAGVAQSPRYKIIEKRQSVAFWCNPISGHATLYWYQQILGQGPKLLIQFQNNGVVDDSQLPKDRFSAERLKGVDSTLKIQPAKLEDSAVYLCASSLDTGTGVETQYFGPGTRLLVL.

For this clone: This CDR3 is also generated by other DNA sequences in the sample. The chain uses TRBV11-2 and TRBJ2-3; tentatively, D is TRBD1 (6 bases). Deletions cut 5 bases from V and 0 bases from J, with 12 bases between. The germline CDR1 and CDR2 sequences are SGHAT and FQNNGV. The CDR3 totals 15 residues. DNA of the CDR3: TGTGCCAGCAGCCCTAGGGGGTTTAGCACAGATACGCAGTATTTT. The encoded protein is CASSPRGFSTDTQYF. Supplemented by reference TRBV11-2 and TRBJ2-3, the full variable domain reads EAGVAQSPRYKIIEKRQSVAFWCNPISGHATLYWYQQILGQGPKLLIQFQNNGVVDDSQLPKDRFSAERLKGVDSTLKIQPAKLEDSAVYLCASSPRGFSTDTQYFGPGTRLTVL.

This chain joins TRBV9 and TRBJ2-1, with 10 nucleotides matching TRBD1. The CDR3 is 15 amino acids. Germline trimming cut 1 base from V and 8 bases from J; bases unmatched to any gene: 6. Per germline, CDR1 SGDLS and CDR2 YYNGEE. DNA of the CDR3: TGTGCCAGCAGCGTAAGTGACAGGGGGCAACATGAGCAGTTCTTC. Translating gives CASSVSDRGQHEQFF.

The V call is TRBV5-4, the J call TRBJ2-7; D uncertain. The germline CDR1 and CDR2 sequences are SGHNT and YYREEE (reference sequence). The CDR3 covers 11 residues. The V gene lost 4 bases and the J gene lost 4 bases, with 6 bases spanning the gap. The CDR3 sequence: CASSAGYEQYF. CDR3 nucleotides: TGTGCCAGCAGCGCCGGATACGAGCAGTACTTC.

The CDR3 here is CASSPIAGGWEQYF. In DNA form, the CDR3 reads TGTGCCAGCAGCCCCATAGCGGGAGGATGGGAGCAGTACTTC. This sequence joins TRBV6-1 and TRBJ2-7; 10 bases are shared with TRBD2. This CDR3 contains 14 residues. Germline V gene data show CDR1 as MNHNS and CDR2 as SASEGT. Trimming took 6 bases from V and 7 from J; bases not matched to a gene: 9.

The rearrangement links TRBV30 to TRBJ1-1, with D hard to call. Trimming pared 4 bases from V and 5 bases from J, leaving 2 bases between. The germline V gene encodes CDR1 GTSNPN and CDR2 SVGIG (reference sequence). The CDR3 is 9 residues long. CDR3 protein: CAWITEAFF. The CDR3 region has the DNA TGTGCCTGGATAACTGAAGCTTTCTTT.

This clone was counted once. V and J are TRBV6-1 and TRBJ1-2; D unresolved. Trimming cost V 6 bases and J 8 bases, with 13 bases left between them. This CDR3 has 12 residues. The germline gives CDR1 MNHNS, CDR2 SASEGT. CDR3 sequence (DNA): TGTGCCAGCAGACGCGAAGTGGGGGGCTACACCTTC. This translates into CASRREVGGYTF.

The chain combines TRBV11-2 with TRBJ2-7; D ambiguous. CDR3 length: 12 residues. With 5 bases removed from V and 2 bases from J, the gap between germline ends came to 7 bases. CDR1 is SGHAT, CDR2 FQNNGV, per germline. The CDR3 DNA is TGTGCCAGCAGCATGAGCGCCTACGAGCAGTACTTC. As protein: CASSMSAYEQYF.

The V gene is TRBV6-1, the J gene TRBJ1-1; no clear D. This CDR3 contains 15 residues. Germline V gene lookup returns CDR1 MNHNS and CDR2 SASEGT. V gave up 2 bases and J gave up 2 bases, with 12 bases separating them. CDR3 amino acids: CASSEKGHRNTEAFF. The DNA of the CDR3 is TGTGCCAGCAGTGAAAAAGGGCACCGAAACACTGAAGCTTTCTTT.

This clone was seen more than once but under ten times. The rearrangement uses TRBV5-4 and TRBJ2-5; 14 bases line up with TRBD2. This CDR3 is 15 amino acids long. CDR1 SGHNT and CDR2 YYREEE come from the germline V gene (reference sequence). Trimming took 4 bases from V and 5 from J; bases not matched to a gene: 4. For the CDR3, the DNA is TGTGCCAGCAGCGGGACTAGCGGGAGCTGGGAGACCCAGTACTTC. It translates to CASSGTSGSWETQYF.

The chain has TRBV11-2 and TRBJ1-4; no definite D call. The CDR3 sequence is 14 residues long. CDR1 is SGHAT, CDR2 FQNNGV, per germline. V gave up 5 bases and J gave up 8 bases, with 15 bases separating them. CDR3 sequence reads: CASSPGLQREKLFF. DNA of the CDR3: TGTGCCAGCAGCCCGGGCCTACAAAGGGAAAAACTGTTTTTT.

The chain carries TRBV2 and TRBJ1-2, with TRBD1 matching over 8 bases. V dropped 3 bases and J dropped 2; count of bases not matched to a gene: 2. Germline V CDR1 and CDR2: SNHLY, FYNNEI. The CDR3 is 14 residues long. The CDR3 coding sequence is TGTGCCAGCAGTGAGACAGGGGCGAACTATGGCTACACCTTC. Translated: CASSETGANYGYTF.

The rearrangement links TRBV18 to TRBJ1-4; TRBD1 matches 8 bases. From germline, CDR1 is KGHSH and CDR2 LQKENI. The CDR3 extends over 15 amino acids. J gave up 5 bases and V 5 bases, and 7 bases lay outside the gene matches. The CDR3 is CASSVHQGANEKLFF. DNA for the CDR3: TGTGCCAGCTCAGTACATCAGGGGGCGAATGAAAAACTGTTTTTT.

This rearrangement joins TRBV9 to TRBJ2-5; TRBD1 might be the D (6 bases). The CDR3 is made up of 13 amino acids. Trimming shortened V by 6 bases and J by 3 bases, and 12 bases separated the two germline ends. Germline assignment: CDR1 SGDLS and CDR2 YYNGEE. The CDR3 loop is CASNRQAEETQYF. The CDR3 nucleotides read TGTGCCAGCAACAGACAGGCGGAAGAGACCCAGTACTTC.

This clone appeared once. V usage is TRBV5-6 and J usage is TRBJ1-2, with D tentatively TRBD1 (6 bases). The CDR3 is made up of 13 amino acids. The V gene's germline CDR1 is SGHDT and CDR2 YYEEEE. V lost 4 bases to trimming and J lost 4 bases, with 11 bases between them. CDR3 residues: CASSLGQTYGYTF. DNA for the CDR3: TGTGCCAGCAGCCTAGGACAGACCTATGGCTACACCTTC.

The chain recombines TRBV10-2 with TRBJ2-2; D remains unclear. The CDR3 spans 15 residues. Germline V gene lookup returns CDR1 WSHSY and CDR2 SAAADI. With 4 bases removed from V and 0 bases from J, the gap between germline ends came to 9 bases. CDR3 region: CASSVAGANTGELFF. In DNA, the CDR3 is TGCGCCAGCAGTGTGGCAGGCGCGAACACCGGGGAGCTGTTTTTT.

The chain uses TRBV11-1 and TRBJ2-7; unclear D gene. Between the trimmed V and J ends, which lost 3 bases and 2 bases, there was a span of 11 bases. This CDR3 is built from 14 residues. CDR1 and CDR2 (germline): SGHAT, FQDESV (reference sequence). DNA for the CDR3: TGTGCCAGCAGCTTTGCCCCAAACCCCTACGAGCAGTACTTC. It specifies CASSFAPNPYEQYF.